The 26 T cell receptor beta chains given below trace back to one sample, sequenced in a study of blood T cells in healthy people across ages. Together with a sample-barcoded 5' primer, a J-beta primer mix was included in a second PCR lasting about 7 to 12 cycles. TCRdb ran MiXCR on the 5' RACE reads and lists one entry per CDR3 protein. Counted here are approximately 690,000 distinct CDR3 sequences, about 43% occurring once; the ten biggest clones make up 30%. Material for sequencing was blood. These receptors originate from an elderly man in good health.

This clonotype was picked up a small number of times. The CDR3 nucleotides read TGTGCCAGCAGCCCGCATCCCGGGATTATAGATGGCTACACCTTC. Translating it yields CASSPHPGIIDGYTF. The chain employs TRBV3-1 and TRBJ1-2; D gene unclear. Trimming stripped 4 bases from V and 6 bases from J, with 18 bases between. CDR1 and CDR2 from the germline V gene are LGHDT and YNNKEL (reference sequence). The CDR3 is 15 residues long.

The chain has TRBV10-3 and TRBJ2-1; TRBD2 aligns across 13 bases. The germline gives CDR1 ENHRY, CDR2 SYGVKD. The length of the CDR3 is 18 residues. With 5 bases clipped from V and 4 bases from J, the junction kept 11 bases outside the gene matches. Here the CDR3 reads CAISRTSGRSGGYNEQFF. As DNA, the CDR3 is TGTGCCATCAGTCGGACTAGCGGGAGAAGCGGGGGATACAATGAGCAGTTCTTC.

This clonotype was seen a few times. The chain carries TRBV12-3 or TRBV12-4 and TRBJ2-1; possible D gene TRBD2, 7 bases. The CDR3 length is 16 residues. Trimming pared 6 bases from V and 4 bases from J, leaving 19 bases between. This CDR3 is CASSLPPAGQYNEQFF. The DNA of the CDR3 is TGTGCCAGCAGCTTACCTCCAGCGGGACAATACAATGAGCAGTTCTTC.

The V and J genes are TRBV20-1 and TRBJ2-1; unclear D gene. The V end was cut by 3 bases, the J end by 6 bases, with 12 bases between. There are 13 residues in the CDR3. Germline V gene data show CDR1 as DFQATT and CDR2 as SNEGSKA (reference sequence). In nucleotides, the CDR3 is TGCAGTGCTAGGAGTTTCGGATTCAATGAGCAGTTCTTC. This sequence encodes CSARSFGFNEQFF.

This chain connects TRBV6-2 or TRBV6-3 to TRBJ2-1; TRBD2 aligns across 7 bases. Trimming took 6 bases from V and 2 from J; bases not matched to a gene: 10. Germline V CDR1 and CDR2: MNHEY, SVGEGT. This CDR3 contains 16 residues. CDR3 coding DNA: TGTGCCAGCAGGGGGGTTTCGCGGGGGACCTACAATGAGCAGTTCTTC. It is translated as CASRGVSRGTYNEQFF.

The CDR3 spells CASGTSGRASSYNEQYF. CDR3 bases: TGTGCCAGCGGGACTAGCGGGAGGGCCAGCTCCTACAATGAGCAGTACTTC. The V gene is TRBV11-2, the J gene TRBJ2-7; 16 nucleotides agree with TRBD2. J gave up 7 bases and V 8 bases, and 14 bases lay outside the gene matches. This CDR3 is 17 amino acids long. Looked up from germline, CDR1 is SGHAT and CDR2 is FQNNGV.

V gene TRBV18 combines with J gene TRBJ2-7; D might be TRBD1 (5 bases). CDR1 is KGHSH, CDR2 LQKENI, per germline. The length of the CDR3 is 15 residues. V dropped 2 bases and J dropped 2 bases, with 13 bases sitting between them. The CDR3 DNA reads TGTGCCAGCTCACCATTACAGGTGATACCCTACGAGCAGTACTTC. Translation gives CASSPLQVIPYEQYF. Variable domain in full (rest from reference TRBV18 and TRBJ2-7): NAGVMQNPRHLVRRRGQEARLRCSPMKGHSHVYWYRQLPEEGLKFMVYLQKENIIDESGMPKERFSAEFPKEGPSILRIQQVVRGDSAAYFCASSPLQVIPYEQYFGPGTRLTVT.

V and J are TRBV5-5 and TRBJ2-2; D is uncertain. Germline V gene data show CDR1 as SGHKS and CDR2 as YYEKEE (reference sequence). The CDR3 is made up of 12 amino acids. Trimming left V 4 bases short and J 2 bases short, with 3 bases between. The CDR3 coding sequence is TGTGCCAGCAGCAAAAACACCGGGGAGCTGTTTTTT. This codes for CASSKNTGELFF.

The chain couples TRBV9 to TRBJ2-5, with 11 bases fitting TRBD2. J lost 11 bases, V lost 10 bases, and 16 bases had no gene match. CDR3 length: 14 amino acids. CDR1 and CDR2 (germline): SGDLS, YYNGEE. This CDR3 reads CAGSGTSGNNEQYF. The CDR3 coding sequence is TGTGCCGGATCCGGGACTAGCGGTAACAATGAGCAGTACTTC.

This clonotype came up many times. This sequence joins TRBV25-1 and TRBJ2-7, with a possible D match to TRBD2 (5 bases). This CDR3 is 12 amino acids long. Trimming cost V 4 bases and J 3 bases, with 7 bases left between them. The germline V gene encodes CDR1 MGHDK and CDR2 SYGVNS. The CDR3 reads CASSVSGYEQYF. The CDR3 DNA sequence: TGTGCCAGCAGTGTAAGCGGCTACGAGCAGTACTTC.

CDR3 DNA sequence: TGTGCCAGCAGCTTAGGACGGCGACAGGGGACGGCCAAAAACATTCAGTACTTC. Protein: CASSLGRRQGTAKNIQYF. The rearrangement uses TRBV7-2 and TRBJ2-4; 8 nucleotides agree with TRBD1. This CDR3 region has 18 residues. Trimming cost V 1 base and J 1 base; bases outside gene matches: 9. The germline CDR1 and CDR2 sequences are SGHTA and FQGNSA.

The chain couples TRBV4-1 to TRBJ1-4, with 7 bases aligning to TRBD1. The CDR3 has 17 residues. The J segment lost 0 bases and the V segment lost 2 bases, leaving 6 bases of the junction unmatched. Germline CDR1 is MGHRA and CDR2 is YSYEKL. CDR3 bases: TGCGCCAGCAGCCAAAACCCCGGACAGGCAACTAATGAAAAACTGTTTTTT. Translating it yields CASSQNPGQATNEKLFF.

The genes are TRBV20-1 and TRBJ2-1; TRBD2 matches 12 bases. Germline V gives CDR1 DFQATT, CDR2 SNEGSKA (reference sequence). With 0 bases clipped from V and 4 bases from J, the junction kept 4 bases outside the gene matches. The CDR3 runs 16 residues. This CDR3 is CSARDTSGGLYNEQFF. Written as DNA, the CDR3 is TGCAGTGCTAGAGATACTAGCGGGGGGCTTTACAATGAGCAGTTCTTC.

In its sample, this clonotype was seen a few times. This chain connects TRBV3-1 to TRBJ1-1, with D possibly being TRBD1 (6 bases). Germline V gene sequence: CDR1 LGHDT, CDR2 YNNKEL (reference sequence). The length of the CDR3 is 16 residues. Trimming stripped 4 bases from V and 5 bases from J, with 20 bases between. CDR3 nucleotide sequence: TGTGCCAGCAGCCCTATACAGGGCAGGAGGGGAACTGAAGCTTTCTTT. This encodes CASSPIQGRRGTEAFF. Full variable domain (outside the CDR3, taken from reference TRBV3-1 and TRBJ1-1): DTAVSQTPKYLVTQMGNDKSIKCEQNLGHDTMYWYKQDSKKFLKIMFSYNNKELIINETVPNRFSPKSPDKAHLNLHINSLELGDSAVYFCASSPIQGRRGTEAFFGQGTRLTVV.

V and J are TRBV30 and TRBJ2-3; D possibly matches TRBD1 or TRBD2 (5 bases each). V gave up 7 bases and J gave up 5 bases, with 16 bases separating them. Germline CDR1 reads GTSNPN; CDR2 reads SVGIG (reference sequence). The CDR3 has 13 residues. In DNA form, the CDR3 reads TGTGCCTCCACGAGGGGAGTAGGAGATACGCAGTATTTT. Protein product: CASTRGVGDTQYF.

This clonotype was seen only a few times. The V gene is TRBV2, the J gene TRBJ2-7; D call uncertain. The tail of the sequence fits TRBJ2-5 better, so the J call may be wrong. The CDR3 runs 13 residues. Germline loops: CDR1 SNHLY, CDR2 FYNNEI. The CDR3, as DNA: TGTGCCAGCAACTACTATGGGGTGGAGACCCAGTACTTC. Translating gives CASNYYGVETQYF.

V usage is TRBV4-2 and J usage is TRBJ2-7, with D perhaps matching TRBD2 (5 bases). Per germline, CDR1 LGHNA and CDR2 YNFKEQ. Trimming stripped 0 bases from V and 2 bases from J, with 14 bases between. The CDR3 spans 16 residues. The CDR3 region has the DNA TGTGCCAGCAGCCAAGACAATTCAGGAGGAACCTACGAGCAGTACTTC. Residues: CASSQDNSGGTYEQYF.

This clonotype showed up many times. The chain employs TRBV4-3 and TRBJ1-2; possible D gene TRBD1, 5 bases. Germline V gene lookup returns CDR1 LGHNA and CDR2 YSLEER. The CDR3 contains 13 residues. Trimming removed 3 bases from V and 8 bases from J, with 13 bases in between. CDR3 protein: CASSHLGGEGYTF. CDR3 sequence (DNA): TGCGCCAGCAGCCACTTGGGAGGGGAAGGCTACACCTTC.

The sample holds one count of this clonotype. The chain is built from TRBV13 and TRBJ1-6; D might be TRBD1 (6 bases). Germline CDR1 and CDR2: PRHDT and FYEKMQ (reference sequence). V lost 0 bases and J 7 bases, leaving 10 bases between the germline ends. The CDR3 loop spans 15 amino acids. The CDR3 loop is CASSLGGGTNSPLHF. The CDR3 region has the DNA TGTGCCAGCAGCTTAGGGGGGGGGACAAATTCACCCCTCCACTTT.

The genes are TRBV2 and TRBJ2-7; D may be TRBD1 (5 bases). This CDR3 contains 14 residues. Germline CDR1 and CDR2: SNHLY and FYNNEI. V was cut by 1 base and J by 1 base, with 8 bases left in between. CDR3 region: CASSEGRTSYEQYF. The CDR3 region has the DNA TGTGCCAGCAGTGAAGGCAGGACATCCTACGAGCAGTACTTC.

This sequence joins TRBV6-1 and TRBJ2-6, with a possible D match to TRBD1 (6 bases). V gave up 3 bases and J gave up 4 bases, with 13 bases separating them. The CDR3 extends over 16 amino acids. Germline-derived CDR1 and CDR2 are MNHNS and SASEGT. The CDR3 nucleotides read TGTGCCAGCAGTGACAGGGGAATCTCCGGGGCCAACGTCCTGACTTTC. Protein product: CASSDRGISGANVLTF.

This chain joins TRBV9 and TRBJ1-2, with D perhaps TRBD1 (6 bases). V lost 0 bases and J 1 base, leaving 10 bases between the germline ends. In germline, CDR1 is SGDLS, CDR2 YYNGEE. The CDR3 has 15 residues. In nucleotides, the CDR3 is TGTGCCAGCAGCGTAGTCCCGGACAGTAACTATGGCTACACCTTC. Protein sequence: CASSVVPDSNYGYTF.

The chain joins TRBV6-2 or TRBV6-3 to TRBJ2-7, with D unresolved. The CDR3 sequence is 15 residues long. Germline lookup yields CDR1 MNHEY and CDR2 SVGEGT. Trimming stripped 5 bases from V and 1 base from J, with 15 bases between. The CDR3 nucleotides are TGTGCCAGCAGTCGCCCCGGGTCCGTATCCTACGAGCAGTACTTC. Amino acids: CASSRPGSVSYEQYF.

The genes are TRBV5-1 and TRBJ2-5; D is possibly TRBD1 (7 bases). V dropped 3 bases and J dropped 4 bases, with 22 bases sitting between them. From germline, CDR1 is SGHRS and CDR2 YFSETQ. The CDR3 has 17 amino acids. CDR3 sequence reads: CASSWRIAARGAETQYF. CDR3 nucleotides: TGCGCCAGCAGCTGGAGGATAGCGGCCAGGGGGGCAGAGACCCAGTACTTC.

The chain has TRBV20-1 and TRBJ2-1, with D unclear. V was pared by 5 bases and J by 8 bases, with 13 bases between. Germline CDR1 reads DFQATT; CDR2 reads SNEGSKA (reference sequence). The CDR3 has 12 amino acids. The CDR3 region is CSAHISGYEQFF. CDR3 sequence (DNA): TGCAGTGCTCATATTTCAGGTTATGAGCAGTTCTTC.

This clonotype has just a few counts. This CDR3 is CASSSGQGFTGELFF. CDR3 bases: TGCGCCAGCAGCTCGGGACAGGGTTTTACCGGGGAGCTGTTTTTT. The chain combines TRBV5-1 with TRBJ2-2; 9 bases fit TRBD1. The junction had 5 bases not matched to a gene; V was cut back by 3 bases and J by 5 bases. CDR1 is SGHRS, CDR2 YFSETQ, per germline. The CDR3 covers 15 residues.